This T cell receptor (beta chain) was observed in a study of cytomegalovirus exposure and HLA in healthy donors. Notes on this clone: Its antigen is as yet unknown.

The protocol was immunoSEQ multiplex PCR, while the TCRdb copy is restricted to in-frame clones and leaves out a portion. The table records 100,000 to 150,000 clones, about 96% of them present only once. Findings and caveats of the study: The tendency of first-cohort TCR clusters to co-occur in the 120 validation repertoires was the finding of a later analysis. Rarity held for most TCR sequences, but there were some public TCRs that occurred in many donors. Diagnosis of cytomegalovirus status made by the classifier reportedly showed high specificity and sensitivity.

This CDR3 spans 14 amino acids. Germline V CDR1 and CDR2: MGHDK, SYGVNS. Trimming took 7 bases from V and 1 from J, leaving 13 bases between them. The sequenced sample consisted of PBMCs. This chain links TRBV25-1 with TRBJ1-2; D is undetermined. The sequence was obtained from a man in his late teens or twenties in good health and CMV-seronegative. CDR3 nucleotides: TGTGCCAGCACCTCCGGGATCCTTAACTATGGCTACACCTTC. Encoded protein: CASTSGILNYGYTF.